This T cell receptor beta chain was sequenced during a study of identical twins. Findings and caveats of the study: Sequences that were beta out-of-frame showed weaker excess twin sharing. Whereas memory repertoires showed no such difference, abundant cord blood beta clonotypes carried fewer insertions.

Unique molecular identifiers were present on cDNA, and template switching added a universal primer site. TCRdb independently ran MiXCR on the 5' RACE reads; one entry per CDR3 protein. The table has about 920,000 distinct CDR3 sequences, approximately 13% seen once; the top ten hold around 1.5%. Germline values: CDR1 LGHDT, CDR2 YNNKEL (reference sequence). CDR3 length: 14 residues. V dropped 3 bases and J dropped 5 bases, with 14 bases sitting between them. The donor group consisted entirely of healthy Caucasians. A note on this clonotype: Its antigen is currently unknown.

The same sample was also used in a study of yellow fever vaccine responses in identical twins.

This sequence was found in a woman aged 18-29 years in good health. Specimen: PBMCs. The V and J genes are TRBV3-1 and TRBJ2-7, with D perhaps matching TRBD1 or TRBD2 (5 bases each). The CDR3 sequence: CASSQGMGVHEQYF. DNA of the CDR3: TGTGCCAGCAGCCAGGGCATGGGGGTCCACGAGCAGTACTTC.